Shown below are 11 T cell receptor beta chains from a single sample sequenced in a study of Tregs in tolerant kidney transplant recipients (dated by TCRdb to between 2017 and 2020). This specimen's time point label, per the study, means: blood sample drawn before combined kidney and bone marrow transplant. Libraries were constructed by the immunoSEQ multiplex PCR assay. What TCRdb holds here is the immuneACCESS table cut down to in-frame rearrangements. Part of the clones is not present; checked against another copy, under half of the missing clones reflect an unresolved V gene, and the others are unexplained. For this sample, the table gives over 45,000 clones. The ten largest clones represent around 0.88% of the sample. Sequenced here: CD4+ T cells from blood, sampled before the transplant. The receptors were gathered from a human donor who received a combined kidney and bone marrow transplant.

A remark on this clone: The read stops 3 residues short of the end of the CDR3; the missing end is completed from the germline J gene. This chain links TRBV20-1 with TRBJ1-2; D might be TRBD1 (6 bases). The CDR3 runs 14 residues. Per germline, CDR1 DFQATT and CDR2 SNEGSKA (reference sequence). V was shortened by 0 bases and J by 4 bases, with 12 bases between the two germline ends. The CDR3 region is CSARDPGHGYGYTF. Incomplete CDR3 DNA: TGCAGTGCTAGAGACCCGGGACATGGCTATGGC.

Comment on this clone: Read sequence stops 3 residues before the CDR3 end, and the germline J gene provides the missing end. V is TRBV5-1 and J is TRBJ1-6; D remains unclear. This CDR3 contains 15 residues. V was trimmed by 3 bases and J by 0 bases, leaving 7 bases between them. From germline, CDR1 is SGHRS and CDR2 YFSETQ. Partial CDR3 DNA: TGCGCCAGCAGCTACTCCGGCTCCTATAATTCACCC. It is translated as CASSYSGSYNSP. The entire CDR3 protein is CASSYSGSYNSPLHF.

A note on this clone: The read terminates 3 residues ahead of where the CDR3 ends, so the germline J gene completes it. This chain links TRBV20-1 with TRBJ2-1; 9 bases align to TRBD2. Germline V gene lookup returns CDR1 DFQATT and CDR2 SNEGSKA (reference sequence). J was trimmed by 9 bases and V by 5 bases; bases with no gene match: 5. The CDR3 consists of 12 residues. The CDR3 DNA, read in part, is TGCAGTGCTGTCGCGGGAGGGTCTGAG. Translation: CSAVAGGSE. The complete CDR3 protein is CSAVAGGSEQFF.

Of note for this clone: The read halts 3 residues ahead of the CDR3 end, with the missing end drawn from the germline J gene. V and J are TRBV6-1 and TRBJ1-3; D gene unclear. Germline V gives CDR1 MNHNS, CDR2 SASEGT. V was trimmed by 2 bases and J by 0 bases, leaving 8 bases between them. There are 15 residues in the CDR3. This chain's CDR3 is CASSESVSSGNTIYF. The CDR3 DNA, read in part, is TGTGCCAGCAGTGAATCGGTGAGCTCTGGAAACACC.

The part of the CDR3 DNA that was read is TGTGCCAGTAGTTGGGGCAGGGGAGGCGAG. Its protein is CASSWGRGGE. The full CDR3 protein is CASSWGRGGEQYF. The genes are TRBV19 and TRBJ2-7; D is possibly TRBD1 or TRBD2 (6 bases each). The sequenced fragment ends 3 residues before the CDR3 boundary, so the rest is inferred from the germline J gene. V was trimmed by 5 bases and J by 6 bases, leaving 14 bases between them. Germline V gene sequence: CDR1 LNHDA, CDR2 SQIVND (reference sequence). This CDR3 is 13 amino acids long.

In regard to this clone: The read terminates 3 residues before the CDR3 end, so the remaining end is supplied by the germline J gene. This chain connects TRBV28 to TRBJ2-7; D is ambiguous. This CDR3 comprises 11 residues. V was pared by 6 bases and J by 1 base, with 4 bases between. The germline gives CDR1 MDHEN, CDR2 SYDVKM. CDR3 sequence reads: CASRRSYEQYF. Partial CDR3 DNA: TGTGCCAGCAGAAGGTCCTACGAG. The variable domain in full, completed from reference TRBV28 and TRBJ2-7, reads DVKVTQSSRYLVKRTGEKVFLECVQDMDHENMFWYRQDPGLGLRLIYFSYDVKMKEKGDIPEGYSVSREKKERFSLILESASTNQTSMYLCASRRSYEQYFGPGTRLTVT.

As to this clone: The CDR3 goes on 3 residues after the read ends, and that part is filled in from the germline J gene. The chain combines TRBV7-2 with TRBJ1-4, with 7 positions matching TRBD1. There are 14 residues in the CDR3. In germline, CDR1 is SGHTA, CDR2 FQGNSA. The junction had 7 bases not matched to a gene; V was cut back by 6 bases and J by 6 bases. The CDR3: CASRPTGLDEKLFF. CDR3 DNA (partial): TGTGCCAGCAGACCGACAGGGTTGGATGAAAAA. Drawing the rest from reference TRBV7-2 and TRBJ1-4, the complete variable domain is GAGVSQSPSNKVTEKGKDVELRCDPISGHTALYWYRQSLGQGLEFLIYFQGNSAPDKSGLPSDRFSAERTGGSVSTLTIQRTQQEDSAVYLCASRPTGLDEKLFFGSGTQLSVL.

Concerning this clone itself: The sequenced fragment ends 3 residues before the CDR3 boundary, so the rest is inferred from the germline J gene. The chain recombines TRBV5-1 with TRBJ1-1; 8 bases map to TRBD1. The germline V gene has CDR1 SGHRS and CDR2 YFSETQ. The CDR3 loop spans 17 amino acids. V lost 6 bases to trimming and J lost 2 bases; unmatched junction nucleotides: 15. CDR3 region: CASNLGRGLMGNTEAFF. Incomplete CDR3 DNA: TGCGCCAGCAACCTGGGCAGGGGGCTTATGGGAAACACTGAA. Full variable domain (outside the CDR3, taken from reference TRBV5-1 and TRBJ1-1): KAGVTQTPRYLIKTRGQQVTLSCSPISGHRSVSWYQQTPGQGLQFLFEYFSETQRNKGNFPGRFSGRQFSNSRSEMNVSTLELGDSALYLCASNLGRGLMGNTEAFFGQGTRLTVV.

On this clone itself: The CDR3 end is not reached by the read, which stops 3 residues before it; the germline J gene fills it in. This sequence joins TRBV6-1 and TRBJ2-2, with TRBD1 matching over 8 bases. CDR3 size: 15 residues. The germline CDR1 and CDR2 sequences are MNHNS and SASEGT. J gave up 1 base and V 3 bases, and 1 base lay outside the gene matches. Incomplete CDR3 DNA: TGTGCCAGCAGTGAGGGGACAGGGAACACCGGGGAG. Translating gives CASSEGTGNTGE. The full CDR3 protein reads CASSEGTGNTGELFF.

As concerns this clone: The read ends 3 residues early relative to the CDR3; the germline J gene fills the gap. The chain uses TRBV20-1 and TRBJ2-3, with D perhaps TRBD2 (6 bases). The CDR3 is 16 residues long. V shed 7 bases and J shed 4 bases, with 24 bases lying between them. Germline V gene lookup returns CDR1 DFQATT and CDR2 SNEGSKA (reference sequence). CDR3 sequence reads: CSVFYVGGVGSDTQYF. CDR3 bases read: TGCAGTGTCTTTTATGTGGGGGGAGTAGGTTCAGATACG.

In regard to this clone: The read gets to within 3 residues of the CDR3 end, and the germline J gene fills in the rest. The rearrangement links TRBV5-1 to TRBJ2-5; the match to TRBD1 covers 8 bases. V lost 4 bases and J lost 2; bases outside the gene matches: 10. This CDR3 contains 16 residues. CDR1 is SGHRS, CDR2 YFSETQ, per germline. Here the CDR3 reads CASSPRGQGLQETQYF. The covered CDR3 bases are TGCGCCAGCAGCCCCAGGGGGCAGGGGCTACAAGAGACC. Full variable domain (rest looked up from reference TRBV5-1 and TRBJ2-5): KAGVTQTPRYLIKTRGQQVTLSCSPISGHRSVSWYQQTPGQGLQFLFEYFSETQRNKGNFPGRFSGRQFSNSRSEMNVSTLELGDSALYLCASSPRGQGLQETQYFGPGTRLLVL.